The T cell receptor beta chain under discussion was sequenced for a study of chemoradiotherapy in HPV16-positive cancers (dated by TCRdb to the early 2020s). Study-wide context: Candidate HPV-specific T-cell clones and common TCR motifs were defined by functional T-cell assays performed on cells from a couple of HPV16-positive patients. Whether T-cell immunity against the HPV oncoproteins E6 and E7 changes during chemoradiotherapy and whether survival is affected by this immunity were examined in the study. The candidate HPV-specific TCRs and motifs were subsequently tracked in TCR repertoires obtained from approximately 91 patients with HPV-related cancers.

On the study overall, not on this receptor specifically: The functional definition of HPV-specific T cells was derived from only two HPV16-positive patients, and the survival association was reported for HPV16-positive patients. Among HPV16-positive patients, expansion of HPV-responsive T cells during chemoradiotherapy was associated with better recurrence-free survival. Expansion of candidate HPV-specific clones and E7-related TCR motifs was observed in the tumor microenvironment during treatment, whereas no such expansion was observed for non-HPV-specific T cells.

The junction carries 12 bases between V and J, which are trimmed by 4 bases and 4 bases respectively. CDR1 is given as KGHSH and CDR2 as LQKENI, both from the germline V gene. Counted from cysteine to phenylalanine, this CDR3 has 14 amino acids. Of the read, only the CDR3 DNA is kept; its 42 bases are in frame from base 1. Repertoires were sampled multiple times during chemoradiotherapy, which allowed clonal expansion in the tumor microenvironment to be followed. Library construction relied on the immunoSEQ multiplex PCR assay. This is the immuneACCESS table as TCRdb keeps it, with only in-frame sequences that have V and J called. A part of the clones is gone; compared with another copy, unresolved V genes explain less than half, and the rest is unexplained. The sample table contains around 6,500 clones; only one count was recorded for roughly 80% of them. Over 6% of the sample is held by the ten biggest clonotypes.

This clone was counted between two and nine times. No cognate antigen has been identified for it. There are no base qualities to consult, and no much larger clone falls within one base. This receptor was obtained from a human donor with HPV-associated anogenital cancer. The sequences come from tumor tissue, collected from a patient who underwent chemoradiotherapy. The chain is encoded by TRBV18 joined to TRBJ2-3, with a weak D call of TRBD2 (5 bases match). The CDR3 region has the sequence CASSQNPSSDTQYF. The nucleotide sequence is TGTGCCAGCTCACAAAACCCTAGCTCAGATACGCAGTATTTT.